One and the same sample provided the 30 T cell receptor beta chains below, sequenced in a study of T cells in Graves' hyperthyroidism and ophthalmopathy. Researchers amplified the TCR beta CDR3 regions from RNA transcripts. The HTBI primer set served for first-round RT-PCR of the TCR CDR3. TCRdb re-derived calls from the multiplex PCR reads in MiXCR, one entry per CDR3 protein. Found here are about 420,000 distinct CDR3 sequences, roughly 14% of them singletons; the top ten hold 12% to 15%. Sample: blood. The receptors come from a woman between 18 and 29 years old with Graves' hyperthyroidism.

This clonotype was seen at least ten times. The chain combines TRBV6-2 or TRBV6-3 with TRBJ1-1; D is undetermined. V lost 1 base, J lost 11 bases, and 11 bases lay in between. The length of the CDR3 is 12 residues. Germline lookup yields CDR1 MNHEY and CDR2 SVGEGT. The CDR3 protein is CASSYFDKLAFF. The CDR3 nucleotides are TGTGCCAGCAGTTACTTCGACAAGCTGGCTTTCTTT.

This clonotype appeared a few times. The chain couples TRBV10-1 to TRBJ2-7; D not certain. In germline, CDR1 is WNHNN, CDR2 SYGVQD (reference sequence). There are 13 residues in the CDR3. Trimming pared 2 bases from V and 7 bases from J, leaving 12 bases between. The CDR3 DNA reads TGCGCCAGCAGTGAGCCGGGTCGGAGTGAGCAGTACTTC. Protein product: CASSEPGRSEQYF.

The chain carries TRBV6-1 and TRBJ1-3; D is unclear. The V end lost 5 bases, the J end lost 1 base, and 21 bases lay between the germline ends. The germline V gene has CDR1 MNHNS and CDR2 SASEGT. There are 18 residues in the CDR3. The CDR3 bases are TGTGCCAGCAGTACCGAAATAAGAAGGTCCGGGTCTGGAAACACCATATATTTT. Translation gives CASSTEIRRSGSGNTIYF.

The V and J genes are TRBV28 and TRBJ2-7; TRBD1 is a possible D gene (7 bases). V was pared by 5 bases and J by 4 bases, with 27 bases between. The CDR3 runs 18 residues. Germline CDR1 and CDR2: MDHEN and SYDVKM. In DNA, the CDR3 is TGTGCCAGCAGTCTACACGGAGGGACAGACTCCACATATTACGAGCAGTACTTC. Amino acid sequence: CASSLHGGTDSTYYEQYF.

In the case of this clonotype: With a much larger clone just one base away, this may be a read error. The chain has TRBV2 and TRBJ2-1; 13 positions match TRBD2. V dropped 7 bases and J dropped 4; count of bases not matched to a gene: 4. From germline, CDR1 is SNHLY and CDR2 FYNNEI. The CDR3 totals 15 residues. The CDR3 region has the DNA TGTGCCAGCAACCCGGGACTAGCGGGATACAATGAGCAGTTCTTC. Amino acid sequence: CASNPGLAGYNEQFF. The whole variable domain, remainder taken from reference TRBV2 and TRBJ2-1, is EPEVTQTPSHQVTQMGQEVILRCVPISNHLYFYWYRQILGQKVEFLVSFYNNEISEKSEIFDDQFSVERPDGSNFTLKIRSTKLEDSAMYFCASNPGLAGYNEQFFGPGTRLTVL.

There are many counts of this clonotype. DNA for the CDR3: TGTGCCAGCAGCCTCGGGCAGGGTCGGGCAGATACGCAGTATTTT. Protein product: CASSLGQGRADTQYF. The chain carries TRBV28 and TRBJ2-3; TRBD1 is a possible D gene (5 bases). Trimming cost V 6 bases and J 4 bases, with 17 bases left between them. CDR3 size: 15 residues. In germline, CDR1 is MDHEN, CDR2 SYDVKM.

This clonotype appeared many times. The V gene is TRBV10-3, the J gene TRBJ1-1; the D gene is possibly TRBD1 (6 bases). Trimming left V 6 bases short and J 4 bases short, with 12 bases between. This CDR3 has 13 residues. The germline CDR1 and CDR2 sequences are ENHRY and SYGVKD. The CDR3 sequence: CAIRADSSTEAFF. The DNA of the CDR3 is TGTGCCATCAGAGCGGACAGCTCCACTGAAGCTTTCTTT.

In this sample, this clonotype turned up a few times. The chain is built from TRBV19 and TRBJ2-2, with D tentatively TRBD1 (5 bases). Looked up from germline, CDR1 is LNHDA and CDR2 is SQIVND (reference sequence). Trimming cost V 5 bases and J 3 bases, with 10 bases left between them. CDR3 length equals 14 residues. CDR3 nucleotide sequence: TGTGCCAGTAGTGGTGGGGCCTACACCGGGGAGCTGTTTTTT. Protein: CASSGGAYTGELFF.

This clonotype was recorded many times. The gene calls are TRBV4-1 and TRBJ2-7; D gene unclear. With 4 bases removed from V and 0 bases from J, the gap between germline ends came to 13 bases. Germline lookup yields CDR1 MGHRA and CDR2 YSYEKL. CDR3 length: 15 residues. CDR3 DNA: TGCGCCAGCAGCCTTAACACCGGTCACTCCTACGAGCAGTACTTC. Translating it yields CASSLNTGHSYEQYF.

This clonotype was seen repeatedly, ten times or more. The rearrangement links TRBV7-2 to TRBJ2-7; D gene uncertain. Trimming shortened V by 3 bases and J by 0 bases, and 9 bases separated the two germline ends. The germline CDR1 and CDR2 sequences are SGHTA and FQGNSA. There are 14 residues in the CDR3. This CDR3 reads CASSLEQVSYEQYF. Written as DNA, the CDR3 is TGTGCCAGCAGCTTGGAGCAGGTCTCCTACGAGCAGTACTTC.

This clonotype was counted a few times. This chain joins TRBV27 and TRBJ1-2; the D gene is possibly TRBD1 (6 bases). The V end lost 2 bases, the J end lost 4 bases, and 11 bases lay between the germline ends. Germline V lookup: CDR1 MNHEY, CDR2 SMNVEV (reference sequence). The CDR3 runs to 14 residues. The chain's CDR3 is CASSLSFRGYGYTF. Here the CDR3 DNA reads TGTGCCAGCAGTTTAAGCTTCAGGGGCTATGGCTACACCTTC.

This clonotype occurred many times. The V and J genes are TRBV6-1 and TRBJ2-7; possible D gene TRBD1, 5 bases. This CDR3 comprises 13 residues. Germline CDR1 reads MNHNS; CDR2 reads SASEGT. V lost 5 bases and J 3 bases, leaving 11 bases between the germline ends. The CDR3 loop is CASSRQMNYEQYF. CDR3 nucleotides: TGTGCCAGCAGTCGACAGATGAACTACGAGCAGTACTTC.

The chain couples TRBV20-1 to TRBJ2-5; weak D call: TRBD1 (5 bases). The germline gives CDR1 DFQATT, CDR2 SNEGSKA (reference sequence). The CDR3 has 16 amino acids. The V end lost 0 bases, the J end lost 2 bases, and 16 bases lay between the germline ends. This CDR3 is CSARDSRPGWQETQYF. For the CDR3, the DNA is TGCAGTGCTAGAGATAGTCGGCCAGGGTGGCAAGAGACCCAGTACTTC.

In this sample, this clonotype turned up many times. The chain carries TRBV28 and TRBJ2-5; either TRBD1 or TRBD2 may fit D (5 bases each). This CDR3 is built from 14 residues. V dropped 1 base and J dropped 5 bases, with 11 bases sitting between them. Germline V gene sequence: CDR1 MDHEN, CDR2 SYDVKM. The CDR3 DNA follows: TGTGCCAGCAGTTTATTGGGGGTCGGGGAGACCCAGTACTTC. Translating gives CASSLLGVGETQYF.

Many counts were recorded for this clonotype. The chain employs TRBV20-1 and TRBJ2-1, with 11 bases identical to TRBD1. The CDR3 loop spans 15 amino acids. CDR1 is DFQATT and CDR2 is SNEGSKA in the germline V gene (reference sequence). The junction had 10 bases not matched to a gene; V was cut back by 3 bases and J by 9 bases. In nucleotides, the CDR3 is TGCAGTGCTAGGCGAACGGACAGGGGGCATAGTGAGCAGTTCTTC. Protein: CSARRTDRGHSEQFF.

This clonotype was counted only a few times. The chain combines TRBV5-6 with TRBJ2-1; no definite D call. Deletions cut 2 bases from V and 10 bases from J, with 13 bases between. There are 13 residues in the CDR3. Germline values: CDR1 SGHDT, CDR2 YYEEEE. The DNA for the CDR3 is TGTGCCAGCAGCTTAGGGCTGAGTATAGAGCAGTTCTTC. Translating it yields CASSLGLSIEQFF.

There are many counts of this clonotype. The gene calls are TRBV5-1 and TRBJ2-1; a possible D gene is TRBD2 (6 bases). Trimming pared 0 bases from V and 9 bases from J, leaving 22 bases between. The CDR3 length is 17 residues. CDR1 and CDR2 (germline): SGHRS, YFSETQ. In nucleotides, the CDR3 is TGCGCCAGCAGCTTGGGAACGGGACTCCGCTACATTGTTGAGCAGTTCTTC. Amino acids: CASSLGTGLRYIVEQFF.

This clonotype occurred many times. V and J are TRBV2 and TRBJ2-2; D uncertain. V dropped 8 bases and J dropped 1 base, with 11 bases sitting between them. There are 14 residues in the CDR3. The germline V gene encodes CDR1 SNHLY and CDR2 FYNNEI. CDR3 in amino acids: CASGMEWNTGELFF. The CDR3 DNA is TGTGCCAGCGGGATGGAGTGGAACACCGGGGAGCTGTTTTTT.

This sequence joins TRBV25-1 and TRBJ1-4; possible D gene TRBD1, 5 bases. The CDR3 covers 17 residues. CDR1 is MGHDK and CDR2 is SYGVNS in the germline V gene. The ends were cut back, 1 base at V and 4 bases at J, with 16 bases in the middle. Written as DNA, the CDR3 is TGTGCCAGCAGTGAATTACGGGGGATGGGGCTTAATGAAAAACTGTTTTTT. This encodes CASSELRGMGLNEKLFF.

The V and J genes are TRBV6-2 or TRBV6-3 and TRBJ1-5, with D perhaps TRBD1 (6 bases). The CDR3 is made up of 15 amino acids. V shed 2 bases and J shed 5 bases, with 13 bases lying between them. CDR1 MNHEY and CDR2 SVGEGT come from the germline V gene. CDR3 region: CASSYPPRGYQPQHF. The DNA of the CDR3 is TGTGCCAGCAGTTACCCCCCCAGGGGTTATCAGCCCCAGCATTTT.

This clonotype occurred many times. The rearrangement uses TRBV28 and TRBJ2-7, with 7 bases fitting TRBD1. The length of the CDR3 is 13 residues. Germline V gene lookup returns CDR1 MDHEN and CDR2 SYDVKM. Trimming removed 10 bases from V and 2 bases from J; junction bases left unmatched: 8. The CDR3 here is CATDPGQTYEQYF. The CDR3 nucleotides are TGTGCCACCGATCCGGGACAGACCTACGAGCAGTACTTC.

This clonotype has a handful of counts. The CDR3 loop reads CASSIRDGEAFF. DNA for the CDR3: TGTGCCAGCAGCATACGGGACGGTGAAGCTTTCTTT. The chain couples TRBV9 to TRBJ1-1; weak D call: TRBD1 (5 bases). Trimming left V 4 bases short and J 7 bases short, with 11 bases between. Germline lookup yields CDR1 SGDLS and CDR2 YYNGEE. There are 12 residues in the CDR3.

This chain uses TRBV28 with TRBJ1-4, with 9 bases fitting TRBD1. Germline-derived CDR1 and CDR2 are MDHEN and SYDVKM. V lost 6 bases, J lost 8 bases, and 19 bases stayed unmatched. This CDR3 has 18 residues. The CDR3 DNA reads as TGTGCCAGCAGGCCCCGGGACAGGGATTACGTGATGAGGGAAAAACTGTTTTTT. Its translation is CASRPRDRDYVMREKLFF.

As DNA, the CDR3 is TGCGCCAGCAGCCAAAGTGTGGGAAACACCATATATTTT. As protein: CASSQSVGNTIYF. This rearrangement joins TRBV4-3 to TRBJ1-3; no definite D call. Trimming left V 2 bases short and J 4 bases short, with 6 bases between. This CDR3 has 13 residues. Per the germline V gene, CDR1 is LGHNA and CDR2 is YSLEER.

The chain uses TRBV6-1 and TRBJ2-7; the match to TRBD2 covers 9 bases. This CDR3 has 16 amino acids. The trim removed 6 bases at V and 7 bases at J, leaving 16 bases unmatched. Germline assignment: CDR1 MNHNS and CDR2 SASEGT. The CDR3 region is CASRGNIRAGGGEQYF. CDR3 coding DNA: TGTGCCAGCAGGGGAAATATCAGGGCGGGGGGGGGAGAGCAGTACTTC.

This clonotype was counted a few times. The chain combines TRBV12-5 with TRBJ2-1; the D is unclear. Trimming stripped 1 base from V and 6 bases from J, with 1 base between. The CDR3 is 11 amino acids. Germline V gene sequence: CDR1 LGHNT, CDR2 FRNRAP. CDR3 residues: CASGLGNEQFF. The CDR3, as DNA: TGTGCTAGTGGTTTGGGCAATGAGCAGTTCTTC.

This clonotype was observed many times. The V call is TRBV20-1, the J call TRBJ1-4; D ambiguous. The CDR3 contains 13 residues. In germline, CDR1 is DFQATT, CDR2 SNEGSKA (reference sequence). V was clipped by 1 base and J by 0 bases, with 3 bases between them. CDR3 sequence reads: CSARGATNEKLFF. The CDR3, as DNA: TGCAGTGCTAGAGGGGCAACTAATGAAAAACTGTTTTTT.

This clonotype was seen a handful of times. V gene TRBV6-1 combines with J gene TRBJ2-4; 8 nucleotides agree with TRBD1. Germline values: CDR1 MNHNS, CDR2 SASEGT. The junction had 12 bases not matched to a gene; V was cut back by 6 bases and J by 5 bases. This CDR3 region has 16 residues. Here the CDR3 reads CASSSPGGANQNIQYF. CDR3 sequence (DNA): TGTGCCAGCAGCAGTCCAGGGGGCGCAAACCAAAACATTCAGTACTTC.

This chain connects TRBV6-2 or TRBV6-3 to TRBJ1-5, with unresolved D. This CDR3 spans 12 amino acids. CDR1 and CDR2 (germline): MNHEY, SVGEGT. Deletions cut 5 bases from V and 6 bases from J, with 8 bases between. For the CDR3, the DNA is TGTGCCAGCAGTCCCACAAGTCAGCCCCAGCATTTT. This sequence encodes CASSPTSQPQHF.

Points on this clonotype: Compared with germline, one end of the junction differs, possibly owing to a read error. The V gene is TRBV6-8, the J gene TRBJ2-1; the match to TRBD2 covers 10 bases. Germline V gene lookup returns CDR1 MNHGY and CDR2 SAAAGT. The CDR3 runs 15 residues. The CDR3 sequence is CASRVVAGGRNEQFF. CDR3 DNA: TGCGCCAGCCGCGTGGTAGCGGGGGGTCGCAATGAGCAGTTCTTC.